These 21 T cell receptor beta chains were sequenced from one sample in a study of tumor-infiltrating lymphocytes in primary liver carcinoma. Investigators took RNA and DNA out together from roughly 20-30 mg of unsorted bulk tissue. cDNA specific to TCR beta was made from around 530 ng of total RNA, with a constant-region primer employed for priming. Researchers made the TCR beta libraries by running three nested multiplex PCR rounds with slightly modified ARM-PCR. A C-beta reverse primer and TRBV1-TRBV30 forward primers served in each of the first two PCR rounds, at about 10 cycles apiece. TCRdb analysed the multiplex PCR reads with MiXCR anew, one entry per CDR3 protein. The sample includes 100,000 to 150,000 distinct CDR3 sequences, 50% to 80% of them seen just once. The sequenced sample was liver tumor tissue from sampling region 3. Stated subset: tumor region T3, left-lateral pole. The receptor set was obtained from a woman aged 55-75 years with primary liver carcinoma and hepatitis B virus infection.

This clonotype was detected ten times or more. The gene calls are TRBV7-9 and TRBJ2-2; 9 nucleotides agree with TRBD2. Trimming at V came to 6 bases and at J to 5 bases, leaving 4 bases not matched to a gene. Germline loops: CDR1 SEHNR, CDR2 FQNEAQ (reference sequence). CDR3 length: 14 amino acids. The CDR3 is CASSYSGRTGELFF. CDR3 coding DNA: TGTGCCAGCAGTTACAGCGGGAGGACCGGGGAGCTGTTTTTT.

As to this clonotype: Its ends do not fully match the called genes, so a read error is possible. CDR3 sequence (DNA): TGTGCCTGCAGCTACTCCCGCGGTAGCGGGAGGGAGACCCAGTACTTC. Protein sequence: CACSYSRGSGRETQYF. The chain is built from TRBV11-2 and TRBJ2-5, with 10 bases lining up with TRBD2. The CDR3 loop spans 16 amino acids. Germline V gene data show CDR1 as SGHAT and CDR2 as FQNNGV.

This clonotype has at least ten counts. The rearrangement uses TRBV6-6 and TRBJ2-1, with no clear D. This CDR3 is 13 amino acids long. Trimming stripped 2 bases from V and 5 bases from J, with 7 bases between. In germline, CDR1 is MNHNY, CDR2 SVGAGI (reference sequence). In DNA form, the CDR3 reads TGTGCCAGCAGTTACCTCGCTAACAATGAGCAGTTCTTC. Translated, it gives CASSYLANNEQFF.

The CDR3 DNA reads TGTGCCAGCAAGGCGGGAACTAGCACAGATACGCAGTATTTT. Protein sequence: CASKAGTSTDTQYF. The chain recombines TRBV28 with TRBJ2-3, with D tentatively TRBD2 (6 bases). Trimming pared 7 bases from V and 0 bases from J, leaving 11 bases between. This CDR3 comprises 14 residues. Looked up from germline, CDR1 is MDHEN and CDR2 is SYDVKM.

This clonotype was recorded a few times. One base away lies a much larger clone, so this may be a sequencing read error. The V call is TRBV12-3 or TRBV12-4, the J call TRBJ2-1; the D gene is possibly TRBD2 (5 bases). The CDR3 is 15 residues long. This CDR3 reads CASNLMGDPYNEQFF. As DNA, the CDR3 is TGTGCCAGCAATTTAATGGGAGACCCATACAATGAGCAGTTCTTC.

This clonotype was counted many times. The CDR3 loop is CASSSTGGFGEQYF. CDR3 coding DNA: TGTGCCAGCAGTTCGACAGGGGGCTTCGGGGAGCAGTACTTC. V usage is TRBV28 and J usage is TRBJ2-7; 10 nucleotides match TRBD1. Germline assignment: CDR1 MDHEN and CDR2 SYDVKM. The CDR3 has 14 amino acids. The junction had 7 bases not matched to a gene; V was cut back by 4 bases and J by 7 bases.

This clonotype was recorded a few times. At one end the junction does not follow the germline gene, possibly because of a read error. This rearrangement joins TRBV13 to TRBJ2-7; TRBD1 matches 12 bases. The CDR3 totals 16 residues. Germline CDR1 is PRHDT and CDR2 is FYEKMQ (reference sequence). The CDR3 spells CVSSKSLGQGANQQYF. Written as DNA, the CDR3 is TGTGTCAGCAGCAAATCTCTGGGACAGGGGGCGAATCAGCAGTACTTC.

Details on this clonotype: A read error is possible here, since a much larger clone lies one base away. The V call is TRBV12-3 or TRBV12-4, the J call TRBJ2-1, with 9 bases that match TRBD2. The J segment lost 5 bases and the V segment lost 10 bases, leaving 9 bases of the junction unmatched. This CDR3 comprises 14 residues. Here the CDR3 DNA reads TGTGCCACCCTAGGCGCTAGCGGGAACAATGAGCAGTTCTTC. Protein: CATLGASGNNEQFF.

This clonotype was recorded many times. The V gene is TRBV7-8, the J gene TRBJ1-1; D is possibly TRBD1 (5 bases). The CDR3 is 15 residues long. CDR1 and CDR2 from the germline V gene are SGHVS and FQNEAQ. V was shortened by 5 bases and J by 1 base, with 14 bases between the two germline ends. The CDR3 DNA sequence: TGTGCCAGCAGCCTGATGGCAGGGACGAACACTGAAGCTTTCTTT. Protein: CASSLMAGTNTEAFF.

This clonotype was detected many times. V and J are TRBV28 and TRBJ1-1; D perhaps matches TRBD1 (6 bases). Trimming shortened V by 6 bases and J by 4 bases, and 15 bases separated the two germline ends. Germline V gives CDR1 MDHEN, CDR2 SYDVKM. The CDR3 is 14 residues long. The CDR3 coding sequence is TGTGCCAGCAGCCCGGGGGGCGCGGGCACTGAAGCTTTCTTT. Encoded protein: CASSPGGAGTEAFF.

The chain has TRBV19 and TRBJ2-7; 14 bases are a match to TRBD2. The junction had 3 bases not matched to a gene; V was cut back by 3 bases and J by 2 bases. Germline V lookup: CDR1 LNHDA, CDR2 SQIVND (reference sequence). The CDR3 length is 16 residues. The CDR3 DNA sequence: TGTGCCAGTAGTATCGGGACTAGCGGGAGAGCCTACGAGCAGTACTTC. Its translation: CASSIGTSGRAYEQYF.

This chain uses TRBV5-4 with TRBJ2-2, with D possibly matching TRBD2 (6 bases). The CDR3 has 15 residues. Between the trimmed V and J ends, which lost 2 bases and 4 bases, there was a span of 12 bases. Per the germline V gene, CDR1 is SGHNT and CDR2 is YYREEE (reference sequence). CDR3 nucleotides: TGTGCCAGCAGCTTTGGGGGAGGTGGCACCGGGGAGCTGTTTTTT. It is translated as CASSFGGGGTGELFF.

Turning to this clonotype: One base away lies a much larger clone, so this may be a sequencing read error. The chain links TRBV28 to TRBJ2-5; D is possibly TRBD2 (6 bases). V lost 7 bases to trimming and J lost 5 bases, with 23 bases between them. CDR3 length: 16 residues. Germline lookup yields CDR1 MDHEN and CDR2 SYDVKM. The DNA for the CDR3 is TGTGCCAGCACGGGAGCGACGAGGGCCGTCATGGAGACCCAGTACTTC. Its protein product is CASTGATRAVMETQYF.

The chain combines TRBV11-2 with TRBJ2-7; no clear D. The germline V gene has CDR1 SGHAT and CDR2 FQNNGV. This CDR3 contains 15 residues. The CDR3: CGNSLEWWQVHEQYF. CDR3 nucleotide sequence: TGTGGCAACAGCTTAGAATGGTGGCAGGTCCACGAGCAGTACTTC.

This clonotype was counted between two and nine times. V and J are TRBV7-8 and TRBJ1-1; 7 nucleotides agree with TRBD1. The length of the CDR3 is 14 residues. The V segment lost 6 bases and the J segment 6 bases; nucleotides outside the gene matches: 10. The germline V gene encodes CDR1 SGHVS and CDR2 FQNEAQ. The CDR3 region is CASSQGGRLPEAFF. CDR3 coding DNA: TGTGCCAGCAGTCAGGGGGGCAGGCTCCCTGAAGCTTTCTTT.

This clonotype was seen repeatedly, ten times or more. The chain uses TRBV12-3 or TRBV12-4 and TRBJ2-2; D remains unclear. The CDR3 loop spans 16 amino acids. V gave up 4 bases and J gave up 1 base, with 13 bases separating them. The CDR3 DNA is TGTGCCAGCAGTTCGATCGGAGTAGGGAACACCGGGGAGCTGTTTTTT. Translating gives CASSSIGVGNTGELFF.

This clonotype was seen ten or more times. V gene TRBV5-4 combines with J gene TRBJ2-5; unclear D gene. V lost 5 bases to trimming and J lost 0 bases, with 14 bases between them. CDR3 length: 15 residues. CDR1 SGHNT and CDR2 YYREEE come from the germline V gene (reference sequence). DNA of the CDR3: TGTGCCAGCAGGTCTTCCCCAGACAACCAAGAGACCCAGTACTTC. Translated: CASRSSPDNQETQYF. The complete variable domain, with remaining parts taken from reference TRBV5-4 and TRBJ2-5, reads ETGVTQSPTHLIKTRGQQVTLRCSSQSGHNTVSWYQQALGQGPQFIFQYYREEENGRGNFPPRFSGLQFPNYSSELNVNALELDDSALYLCASRSSPDNQETQYFGPGTRLLVL.

This clonotype was counted once. This chain links TRBV6-1 with TRBJ2-3; D unresolved. V gave up 3 bases and J gave up 7 bases, with 14 bases separating them. Germline CDR1 is MNHNS and CDR2 is SASEGT. This CDR3 has 14 residues. CDR3 sequence reads: CASSDGDPTNTQYF. CDR3 nucleotide sequence: TGTGCCAGCAGTGATGGTGACCCTACAAATACGCAGTATTTT.

This clonotype was picked up many times. CDR3 region: CASSSLDRGTDTQYF. In nucleotides, the CDR3 is TGTGCCAGCAGCTCATTGGACAGGGGCACAGATACGCAGTATTTT. The chain uses TRBV5-6 and TRBJ2-3, with 8 bases fitting TRBD1. Looked up from germline, CDR1 is SGHDT and CDR2 is YYEEEE. The junction had 4 bases not matched to a gene; V was cut back by 3 bases and J by 1 base. This CDR3 spans 15 amino acids.

This clonotype appeared once. The chain couples TRBV11-3 to TRBJ2-1; D is tentatively TRBD1 or TRBD2 (5 bases each). The length of the CDR3 is 12 residues. The germline CDR1 and CDR2 sequences are SGHNT and YENEEA. The V gene lost 0 bases and the J gene lost 13 bases, with 10 bases spanning the gap. For the CDR3, the DNA is TGTGCCAGCAGCTTAGAGTGGGGGAATCAGTTCTTC. This encodes CASSLEWGNQFF.

For this clonotype: A much larger clone lies one base from this, so it may be a read error. The chain joins TRBV7-9 to TRBJ1-1; D is ambiguous. V was pared by 2 bases and J by 1 base, with 14 bases between. The CDR3 contains 16 residues. Germline loops: CDR1 SEHNR, CDR2 FQNEAQ (reference sequence). The CDR3 region is CASSLPPTKKNTEAFF. DNA of the CDR3: TGTGCCAGCAGCTTACCCCCGACGAAGAAGAACACTGAAGCTTTCTTT. The variable domain in full, completed from reference TRBV7-9 and TRBJ1-1, reads DTGVSQNPRHKITKRGQNVTFRCDPISEHNRLYWYRQTLGQGPEFLTYFQNEAQLEKSRLLSDRFSAERPKGSFSTLEIQRTEQGDSAMYLCASSLPPTKKNTEAFFGQGTRLTVV.